These 18 T cell receptor beta chains came from one sample sequenced in a study of blood T cell repertoires in COVID-19. Here immunoSEQ multiplex PCR was the method, and the copy in TCRdb shows in-frame clones only, minus some. This table holds tens of thousands of clones, approximately 90% found once. The sample taken for sequencing was peripheral blood. The receptors originated from a man aged 45-65 years with acute or convalescent COVID-19.

V usage is TRBV29-1 and J usage is TRBJ2-7; TRBD2 is a possible D gene (6 bases). Germline V gene lookup returns CDR1 SQVTM and CDR2 ANQGSEA. Trimming pared 2 bases from V and 3 bases from J, leaving 20 bases between. The CDR3 extends over 16 amino acids. CDR3 DNA: TGCAGCGTTGAACCGGCGGGACCTCTAAGGGGCTACGAGCAGTACGTC. Its protein product is CSVEPAGPLRGYEQYV.

The chain links TRBV18 to TRBJ1-5; 7 positions agree with TRBD1. V trimming: 5 bases; J trimming: 3 bases; junction bases outside the gene matches: 7. The CDR3 length is 15 residues. Germline loops: CDR1 KGHSH, CDR2 LQKENI. The CDR3 reads CASSTGDSNNQPQHF. The CDR3 DNA reads as TGTGCCAGCTCAACCGGGGACAGCAACAATCAGCCCCAGCATTTT.

In its sample, this clone was seen a few times. The V gene is TRBV5-1, the J gene TRBJ2-5; TRBD1 aligns across 7 bases. Trimming removed 5 bases from V and 7 bases from J; junction bases left unmatched: 8. The CDR3 length is 13 residues. In germline, CDR1 is SGHRS, CDR2 YFSETQ. CDR3 in amino acids: CASRATGQVTQYF. The CDR3, as DNA: TGCGCCAGCAGGGCGACAGGACAGGTGACCCAGTACTTC.

V and J are TRBV9 and TRBJ2-7, with D perhaps TRBD1 (6 bases). Trimming removed 1 base from V and 0 bases from J, with 11 bases in between. CDR1 SGDLS and CDR2 YYNGEE come from the germline V gene. There are 15 residues in the CDR3. The CDR3 DNA is TGTGCCAGCAGCGTAAGGGACACCAGCTCCTACGAGCAGTACTTC. Protein: CASSVRDTSSYEQYF.

The chain couples TRBV9 to TRBJ2-3; 11 bases align to TRBD2. The CDR3 runs 16 residues. Germline CDR1 is SGDLS and CDR2 is YYNGEE. With V trimmed by 3 bases and J by 0 bases, 3 bases remained unmatched. CDR3 coding DNA: TGTGCCAGCAGCGCGACTAGCGGGGCGAGCACAGATACGCAGTATTTT. Encoded protein: CASSATSGASTDTQYF.

This chain uses TRBV4-1 with TRBJ1-5; D is perhaps TRBD1 (5 bases). The V end was cut by 2 bases, the J end by 2 bases, with 16 bases between. The CDR3 spans 17 residues. From germline, CDR1 is MGHRA and CDR2 YSYEKL. This chain's CDR3 is CASSQPVGAQGNQPQHF. CDR3 DNA sequence: TGCGCCAGCAGCCAACCGGTTGGGGCCCAGGGCAATCAGCCCCAGCATTTT.

The V and J genes are TRBV6-2 or TRBV6-3 and TRBJ2-7, with 9 bases aligning to TRBD1. CDR3 length equals 14 residues. Germline V gene lookup returns CDR1 MNHEY and CDR2 SVGEGT. Trimming took 5 bases from V and 6 from J; bases not matched to a gene: 8. The CDR3 sequence: CASSPNGQGSEQYV. DNA for the CDR3: TGTGCCAGCAGTCCCAACGGACAGGGGTCCGAGCAGTACGTC.

This chain joins TRBV27 and TRBJ1-2; TRBD1 matches 9 bases. V was pared by 4 bases and J by 4 bases, with 13 bases of the junction left unmatched. The CDR3 sequence is 17 residues long. Per the germline V gene, CDR1 is MNHEY and CDR2 is SMNVEV (reference sequence). The CDR3 DNA reads TGTGCCAGCAGTTCTCTCTCGGGACAGGGCTCCCTCTATGGCTACACCTTC. Its protein is CASSSLSGQGSLYGYTF.

This chain connects TRBV11-2 to TRBJ2-3, with 7 bases that match TRBD2. Germline V gene lookup returns CDR1 SGHAT and CDR2 FQNNGV. CDR3 length equals 18 residues. The V gene end was trimmed by 5 bases and the J gene end by 5 bases; junction bases not matched to a gene: 19. The CDR3 sequence is CASSRQSVLAGVRDTQYF. In DNA, the CDR3 is TGTGCCAGCAGCCGTCAATCCGTTTTGGCGGGGGTCCGAGATACGCAGTATTTT.

This chain links TRBV3-1 (or the pseudogene TRBV3-2) with TRBJ1-4; tentatively, D is TRBD1 (5 bases). Germline lookup yields CDR1 LGHDT and CDR2 YNNKEL (reference sequence). V gave up 0 bases and J gave up 3 bases, with 14 bases separating them. There are 17 residues in the CDR3. This CDR3 reads CASSQDQGLRANEKLFF. As DNA, the CDR3 is TGTGCCAGCAGCCAAGACCAGGGTCTTAGGGCTAATGAAAAACTGTTTTTT.

The chain joins TRBV3-1 (or the pseudogene TRBV3-2) to TRBJ2-1; D perhaps matches TRBD1 (5 bases). Trimming pared 2 bases from V and 4 bases from J, leaving 6 bases between. Looked up from germline, CDR1 is LGHDT and CDR2 is YNNKEL (reference sequence). The CDR3 has 13 amino acids. CDR3 sequence reads: CASSQQGYNEQFF. Here the CDR3 DNA reads TGTGCCAGCAGCCAACAGGGATACAATGAGCAGTTCTTC.

Comments on this clone: The same CDR3 also results from other DNA sequences found in this sample. In DNA form, the CDR3 reads TGTGCCAGCAGTCGCTGGACTAGCGGGGGGGGCACAGATACGCAGTATTTT. This encodes CASSRWTSGGGTDTQYF. The chain has TRBV2 and TRBJ2-3, with TRBD2 matching 15 bases. In germline, CDR1 is SNHLY, CDR2 FYNNEI. The CDR3 length is 17 residues. V gave up 5 bases and J gave up 1 base; unmatched junction bases: 4.

This chain links TRBV7-9 with TRBJ1-3; tentative D call: TRBD1 (5 bases). The germline gives CDR1 SEHNR, CDR2 FQNEAQ (reference sequence). The CDR3 loop spans 17 amino acids. V lost 4 bases and J 2 bases, leaving 18 bases between the germline ends. The CDR3 sequence is CASSYQGRVAAGNTIYF. CDR3 coding DNA: TGTGCCAGCAGCTACCAGGGCAGGGTGGCTGCTGGAAACACCATATATTTT.

The rearrangement links TRBV6-5 to TRBJ1-2; 10 nucleotides match TRBD1. CDR3 size: 14 residues. Germline CDR1 reads MNHEY; CDR2 reads SVGAGI. After removal of 9 bases from V and 8 bases from J, the junction contained 12 bases not matched to a gene. This chain's CDR3 is CARDRQGALWGYTF. As DNA, the CDR3 is TGTGCCAGGGACAGACAGGGGGCTTTATGGGGCTACACCTTC.

The chain is built from TRBV5-1 and TRBJ1-5; possibly TRBD1 for D (5 bases). Germline V CDR1 and CDR2: SGHRS, YFSETQ. V lost 4 bases and J lost 0, with 14 bases in between. The CDR3 sequence is 16 residues long. For the CDR3, the DNA is TGCGCCAGCAGCCCGACGGGGGGTTCTAGCAATCAGCCCCAGCATTTT. This gives the protein CASSPTGGSSNQPQHF.

The rearrangement links TRBV15 to TRBJ1-4; perhaps TRBD1 as D (6 bases). V dropped 1 base and J dropped 5 bases, with 8 bases sitting between them. The CDR3 sequence is 14 residues long. Per the germline V gene, CDR1 is LNHNV and CDR2 is YYDKDF (reference sequence). CDR3 sequence: CATSRGQGNEKLFF. The CDR3 DNA is TGTGCCACCAGCAGAGGGCAGGGGAATGAAAAACTGTTTTTT. Complete variable domain (other parts from reference TRBV15 and TRBJ1-4): DAMVIQNPRYQVTQFGKPVTLSCSQTLNHNVMYWYQQKSSQAPKLLFHYYDKDFNNEADTPDNFQSRRPNTSFCFLDIRSPGLGDTAMYLCATSRGQGNEKLFFGSGTQLSVL.

The V gene is TRBV2, the J gene TRBJ2-5; TRBD1 matches 9 bases. The ends lost 6 bases at V and 3 bases at J; junction bases unmatched: 5. Germline V gives CDR1 SNHLY, CDR2 FYNNEI. The CDR3 sequence is 14 residues long. CDR3 bases: TGTGCCAGCAGCAGGACAGGGGCGAAAGAGACCCAGTACTTC. Its translation is CASSRTGAKETQYF.

The CDR3 loop is CSVEEGGVTYTQYF. In nucleotides, the CDR3 is TGCAGCGTTGAAGAGGGAGGAGTTACTTATACGCAGTATTTT. This chain joins TRBV29-1 and TRBJ2-3, with D tentatively TRBD2 (6 bases). Trimming took off 0 bases at V and 7 bases at J, with 14 bases between the two ends. The CDR3 sequence is 14 residues long. Germline V gene sequence: CDR1 SQVTM, CDR2 ANQGSEA.